This T cell receptor beta chain was sequenced for a study of immune cell composition in non-small cell lung cancer. Study-level background: Lung adenocarcinoma or squamous carcinoma made up most tumours. Whole-study results and caveats: Roughly 82% of squamous and 33% of adenocarcinoma cases had tumour-associated clones >0.5%.

Produced via immunoSEQ multiplex PCR; TCRdb's table is partial and in-frame only. In the table there are about 3,400 clones, 55% to 70% of which are singletons. Normal lung sampling was at least 3 cm from the tumour, as distant as possible. V lost 4 bases and J lost 5; bases outside the gene matches: 7. Germline assignment: CDR1 MNHEY and CDR2 SMNVEV (reference sequence). The CDR3 extends over 15 amino acids. Notes on this clone: Its antigen is not known.

The TCR comes from a human donor with non-small cell lung cancer. Material: non-adjacent lung tissue. The genes are TRBV27 and TRBJ2-5, with TRBD1 identical over 10 bases. The CDR3 reads CASSSGQTGGETQYF. The CDR3 nucleotides read TGTGCCAGCAGTTCCGGACAGACAGGGGGCGAGACCCAGTACTTC.